This entry lists 6 T cell receptor beta chains sequenced from one sample in a study of blood T cell repertoires in COVID-19. Here immunoSEQ multiplex PCR was the method, and the copy in TCRdb shows in-frame clones only, minus some. Of more than 150,000 clones listed, approximately 85% are singletons. Material: peripheral blood. The receptors here all came from a woman aged 80 or over with acute or convalescent COVID-19.

The chain uses TRBV6-5 and TRBJ1-5; 8 nucleotides match TRBD1. The V gene end was trimmed by 4 bases and the J gene end by 3 bases; junction bases not matched to a gene: 5. The CDR3 consists of 15 residues. Germline CDR1 reads MNHEY; CDR2 reads SVGAGI. This chain's CDR3 is CASSSGQVDNQPQHF. The CDR3 coding sequence is TGTGCCAGCAGTTCGGGACAGGTTGACAATCAGCCCCAGCATTTT.

The chain is built from TRBV18 and TRBJ1-1; perhaps TRBD1 as D (5 bases). Trimming took 4 bases from V and 4 from J, leaving 19 bases between them. The CDR3 consists of 16 residues. CDR1 KGHSH and CDR2 LQKENI come from the germline V gene. The CDR3: CASSLSPGGGRTEAFF. In DNA form, the CDR3 reads TGTGCCAGCTCACTCTCCCCGGGGGGTGGGCGCACTGAAGCTTTCTTT.

The chain combines TRBV5-5 with TRBJ1-4, with D perhaps TRBD1 (5 bases). Trimming stripped 0 bases from V and 3 bases from J, with 9 bases between. The CDR3 runs to 15 residues. Germline V gene sequence: CDR1 SGHKS, CDR2 YYEKEE (reference sequence). As DNA, the CDR3 is TGTGCCAGCAGCTTGGTCGGGGGGTCTAATGAAAAACTGTTTTTT. It translates to CASSLVGGSNEKLFF.

There are a few counts of this clone. This CDR3 reads CASSPYGQLGSPLHF. In DNA, the CDR3 is TGTGCCAGCAGCCCTTACGGACAGCTTGGGTCACCCCTCCACTTT. The rearrangement joins TRBV7-2 to TRBJ1-6; D might be TRBD1 (6 bases). The CDR3 loop spans 15 amino acids. Germline CDR1 reads SGHTA; CDR2 reads FQGNSA. The germline V and J ends were trimmed by 5 bases and 10 bases, with 18 bases remaining between them.

The V gene is TRBV5-5, the J gene TRBJ1-1, with 7 bases lining up with TRBD1. V shed 7 bases and J 6 bases; nucleotides not matched to a gene: 15. The CDR3 has 15 residues. Germline CDR1 reads SGHKS; CDR2 reads YYEKEE (reference sequence). CDR3 residues: CASRRDRALLAEAFF. The CDR3 DNA follows: TGTGCCAGCCGCCGGGACAGAGCCTTGTTGGCTGAAGCTTTCTTT.

V gene TRBV5-8 combines with J gene TRBJ1-5; TRBD1 agrees at 8 bases. Looked up from germline, CDR1 is SGHTS and CDR2 is YDEGEE. This CDR3 spans 16 amino acids. The V gene end was trimmed by 0 bases and the J gene end by 5 bases; junction bases not matched to a gene: 7. CDR3 bases: TGTGCCAGCAGCTTGGGAGTGGGACAGGCCGATCAGCCCCAGCATTTT. It translates to CASSLGVGQADQPQHF.